This T cell receptor (beta chain) comes out of a study of T cells after yellow fever vaccination. Whole-study findings and limits: Clones that expanded after primary vaccination mostly reappeared after the booster (less than 98% CD4, approximately 89% CD8). The CD4 and CD8 compartments had a small share of their clonotypes in common.

This clonotype has a count of ten or more. The antigen is undetermined. Template switching by 5'RACE produced TCR cDNA, adding a universal primer site and UMIs. One entry per CDR3 protein results from TCRdb running MiXCR on the 5' RACE reads. Among approximately 150,000 distinct CDR3 sequences listed, roughly 6.2% were seen once. Trimming cost V 3 bases and J 5 bases; bases outside gene matches: 2. The CDR3 is 12 amino acids. CDR1 is DFQATT, CDR2 SNEGSKA, per germline (reference sequence). Sequencing used CD4+ T cells sorted from PBMCs, obtained on the day of the first yellow fever vaccination. This receptor was identified in a man between 18 and 29 years old who received the YFV17D yellow fever vaccine. The J gene is TRBJ2-5, the V gene TRBV20-1; 8 bases are a match to TRBD2. CDR3 sequence reads: CSASGGAETQYF. CDR3 bases: TGCAGTGCTAGCGGGGGGGCGGAGACCCAGTACTTC.